Listed here is a single T cell receptor beta chain. Its antigen specificity is not known. No clone much larger than this one lies a single base away; base qualities are absent. This record comes from a study of OX40 agonist ivuxolimab in advanced cancers. General notes on the study: The costimulatory receptor OX40 (CD134) was targeted by ivuxolimab, a fully human IgG2 agonistic monoclonal antibody. Intravenous ivuxolimab was administered to patients every 2 weeks at six dose levels: 0.01, 0.1, 0.3, 1.5, 3 and 10 mg/kg. Among the roughly 50 dose-escalation patients, some 20 had hepatocellular carcinoma, roughly 15 melanoma, 9 renal cell carcinoma and 9 head and neck cancer. Partial responses were achieved by three dose-escalation patients, of whom one had hepatocellular carcinoma and two had cutaneous melanoma. The paper covers the monotherapy dose-escalation part of the phase I ivuxolimab trial, which included N of about 50 patients. Patients were allowed to have had prior anti-PD-1, anti-PD-L1 or anti-CTLA-4 therapy, and 40% to 45% of the dose-escalation patients had been treated with checkpoint inhibitors. The dose-escalation cohort was roughly 87% male with a mean age of about 60 years, ranging from roughly 20 to 85. The purpose of peripheral TCRbeta sequencing was to test whether ivuxolimab changed TCR sequence diversity and led to clonal T-cell expansion.

Patients with autoimmune disease history or receiving systemic immunosuppression were excluded from the trial. Peripheral blood for TCR sequencing was drawn from every dose cohort at baseline, at cycle 4 day 1 and at cycle 7 day 1. Samples were obtained from an open-label, multicenter, first-in-human phase I dose-escalation trial of ivuxolimab. Adults with locally advanced or metastatic melanoma, renal cell, hepatocellular, or head and neck squamous cell carcinoma were enrolled in the trial. Before TCR sequencing, CD4+ T cells and CD8+ T cells from peripheral blood were sorted into separate populations. On the study overall, not on this receptor specifically: Low levels of normalized T-cell clonal expansion were also shown by some nonresponding patients. After ivuxolimab, CD8+ T cells had more expanded clones than CD4+ T cells on average. Antigen specificity was not determined for the clonally expanded peripheral T cells. In the 0.1-3.0 mg/kg groups, partial responders were among the patients with the lowest normalized peripheral clonal expansion, particularly in CD8+ T cells. At doses of 0.1 to 3.0 mg/kg, clonal expansion of both CD4+ and CD8+ blood T cells was observed from baseline to week 6.

Genomic DNA was extracted from sorted cells for sequencing of the TCRbeta CDR3 region. The immunoSEQ Assay was used to sequence the TCRbeta CDR3 regions. The immuneACCESS repertoire file appears here via TCRdb, limited to in-frame rearrangements. These files lack a portion of the clones; in checked studies, under half of the deficit traces to unresolved V genes, and the cause of the others is not known. For this sample there are about 67,000 clones; over 75% appear just once. About 0.26% of the sample is held by the ten biggest clonotypes. The sequence came from an adult with an advanced solid tumor such as melanoma, head and neck, liver or kidney cancer. This material consisted of CD4+ or CD8+ T cells sorted from blood, taken in a trial of the OX40 agonist ivuxolimab.

The CDR3 reads CASSQDPLPDTQYF. The sequenced DNA: TGCGCCAGCAGCCAAGACCCATTGCCAGATACGCAGTATTTT. The chain couples TRBV4-1 to TRBJ2-3; the D gene lacks a confident call. V loses 0 bases, J loses 4 bases, and the germline ends lie 8 bases apart. Based on the germline V gene, the CDR1 and CDR2 sequences are MGHRA and YSYEKL. The CDR3 starts with the cysteine, ends with the phenylalanine, and has 14 residues. Of the read, only the CDR3 DNA is kept; its 42 bases are in frame from base 1.